These 4 T cell receptor beta chains originate from one sample sequenced in a study of OX40 agonist ivuxolimab in advanced cancers. The assay was immunoSEQ multiplex PCR, and TCRdb's table has in-frame clones only and misses some. The data contain approximately 76,000 clones, about nine tenths of them seen just once; the ten biggest clones take up over 0.65%. Sequenced here: CD4+ or CD8+ T cells sorted from blood, sampled in a trial of the OX40 agonist ivuxolimab. The receptors stem from an adult with an advanced solid tumor such as melanoma, head and neck, liver or kidney cancer.

The V and J genes are TRBV6-6 and TRBJ1-2; no clear D. The V end lost 0 bases, the J end lost 5 bases, and 4 bases lay between the germline ends. CDR1 is MNHNY, CDR2 SVGAGI, per germline (reference sequence). This CDR3 is 12 amino acids long. CDR3 amino acids: CASSYSGYGYTF. CDR3 DNA: TGTGCCAGCAGTTACTCAGGGTATGGCTACACCTTC.

With regard to this clone: Other DNA sequences in this sample translate to the same CDR3. The chain is built from TRBV5-8 and TRBJ1-5; D unresolved. Germline assignment: CDR1 SGHTS and CDR2 YDEGEE. Trimming shortened V by 0 bases and J by 4 bases, and 8 bases separated the two germline ends. The CDR3 sequence is 14 residues long. CDR3 nucleotide sequence: TGTGCCAGCAGCTTGGAGGGAGGGAATCAGCCCCAGCATTTT. It yields the protein CASSLEGGNQPQHF.

The chain combines TRBV7-8 with TRBJ1-4; a weak D match, TRBD1 (6 bases). Trimming pared 6 bases from V and 5 bases from J, leaving 16 bases between. This CDR3 is built from 15 residues. Germline V gene lookup returns CDR1 SGHVS and CDR2 FQNEAQ. The CDR3 loop reads CASRPDSLLNEKLFF. The CDR3 DNA reads TGTGCCAGCAGGCCGGACAGCCTACTAAATGAAAAACTGTTTTTT.

The genes are TRBV5-6 and TRBJ2-1; 9 nucleotides line up with TRBD2. CDR1 is SGHDT and CDR2 is YYEEEE in the germline V gene. There are 16 residues in the CDR3. The J segment lost 1 base and the V segment lost 3 bases, leaving 5 bases of the junction unmatched. Here the CDR3 DNA reads TGTGCCAGCAGCTCCTATAGCGGGGGATCCTACAATGAGCAGTTCTTC. It encodes CASSSYSGGSYNEQFF.